This TCR delta chain was recovered during a study of γδ T cells in repeated Plasmodium falciparum infection. Study-wide results and limits: Vgamma9/Vdelta2+ T cells showed a stable polyclonal repertoire with shared TCRgamma sequences.

V was shortened by 0 bases and J by 0 bases, with 19 bases between the two germline ends. The CDR3 loop spans 18 amino acids. In germline, CDR1 is GEAIGNYY, CDR2 EKD. TCRdb reprocessed the multiplex PCR reads through CATT. The table records tens of thousands of delta-chain clones, approximately 1.4% of them present only once. Vgamma9/Vdelta2+ and Vdelta2-negative gammadelta T cells were flow-sorted from PBMC for bulk sequencing. In its sample, this clone was seen a few times. What it binds is unknown. TCRdb attributes to this sequence the protein of a much larger clone, which differs from the DNA translation at residue 9; a read error is likely, and the protein displayed is translated from the DNA.

Sequences were obtained from gamma-delta T cells from blood. The rearrangement links TRDV2 to TRDJ1, with a possible D match to TRDD3 (6 bases). The J gene comes from matching the DNA to germline here; TCRdb lacks it. The sequence was obtained from a pool of human donors (malaria-infected and uninfected, not separated). Written as DNA, the CDR3 is TGTGCCTGTGACACCTCCACTGGGAGATCACTGTACACCGATAAACTCATCTTT. Its translation: CACDTSTGRSLYTDKLIF.